A single T cell receptor (beta chain) is shown here with its context. Its antigen is as yet unknown. The data are from a study of cytomegalovirus exposure and HLA in healthy donors. Study in general: Some 80 million unique TCRs from HLA-typed donors were held in an early data release.

Vbeta (60) and Jbeta (13) primers were used in the PCR. Sequencing was performed with immunoSEQ multiplex PCR; in TCRdb, only in-frame clones are kept and a portion is missing. The repertoire holds around 150,000 clones, with about 86% as singletons. Study-wide results and limits: The likely origin of a cluster of highly shared sequence variants was a sequencing artifact.

The CDR3 runs to 12 residues. V lost 5 bases to trimming and J lost 9 bases, with 11 bases between them. Germline V gene sequence: CDR1 MDHEN, CDR2 SYDVKM. The chain uses TRBV28 and TRBJ1-5, with unresolved D. The source is a woman in her late teens or twenties in good health and CMV-seronegative. Sequenced input: PBMCs. The CDR3 spells CASSPPRGPQHF. The CDR3 nucleotides read TGTGCCAGCAGTCCTCCCCGGGGGCCCCAGCATTTT.